This T cell receptor (beta chain) was identified in a study of neurological immune-mediated disorders. V lost 7 bases to trimming and J lost 6 bases, with 19 bases between them. This CDR3 spans 14 amino acids. Germline lookup yields CDR1 DFQATT and CDR2 SNEGSKA (reference sequence). This clonotype occurred many times. The antigen is undetermined. The cDNA was produced through 5'RACE with 10-nucleotide random UMIs. TCRdb used MiXCR to reprocess the 5' RACE reads, holding one entry per CDR3 protein. The repertoire has approximately 48,000 distinct CDR3 sequences, 2.5% to 3.5% of them found once; the top ten carry more than 12%. Findings of the study overall: The multiple sclerosis repertoire cluster was not associated with any clinical or MRI feature. Patients with HTLV-1-associated myelopathy had the highest level of TCR clonal expansion, whereas patients with multiple sclerosis had the lowest level, falling beneath the level found in healthy controls.

The receptor was derived from a woman aged 50 to 60 with multiple sclerosis. V gene TRBV20-1 combines with J gene TRBJ2-1, with D possibly matching TRBD2 (6 bases). Input material: PBMCs. DNA for the CDR3: TGCAGTGGAGGGACTCCCGGAGTAGTCAATGAGCAGTTCTTC. The encoded protein is CSGGTPGVVNEQFF.